This record looks at one TCR beta chain sequence and its context. Its antigen is as yet unknown. One end of the junction does not line up with germline, which may come from a read error. TCR beta cDNA came from about 500 ng total RNA, primed with a constant-region primer. It was through three nested multiplex PCR rounds of slightly modified ARM-PCR that TCR beta libraries arose. TRBV1-TRBV30 forward primers paired with a C-beta reverse primer drove the first two PCR rounds, about 10 cycles each. TCRdb reprocessed the multiplex PCR reads with MiXCR, giving one entry per CDR3 protein. The table lists about 210,000 distinct CDR3 sequences, 65% of them singletons. The data derive from a study of tumor-infiltrating lymphocytes in primary liver carcinoma. Turning to the study itself: Patients had primary liver carcinoma treated by surgical resection. Spanning 30 to 69 years of age, the patients were men and women. Study findings and constraints: Blood trailed tumors significantly in top-250-clone fraction (p = 0.039).

This CDR3 comprises 15 residues. Germline CDR1 is SGHNT and CDR2 is YENEEA. Both blood RNA, taken from unsorted whole blood, and germline DNA were extracted. J is TRBJ2-7 and V is TRBV11-3, with TRBD1 matching 9 bases. Specimen: peripheral blood. The TCR was taken from an older woman with primary liver carcinoma and hepatitis B virus infection. CDR3 residues: CASSLGTGDSLEQYF. CDR3 in DNA: TGTGCCAGCAGCTTAGGGACAGGGGACTCACTCGAGCAATACTTC. The full variable domain, completed using reference TRBV11-3 and TRBJ2-7, is EAGVVQSPRYKIIEKKQPVAFWCNPISGHNTLYWYLQNLGQGPELLIRYENEEAVDDSQLPKDRFSAERLKGVDSTLKIQPAELGDSAVYLCASSLGTGDSLEQYFGPGTRLTVT.